Detailed here is one TCR beta chain. What it recognizes is unknown. The sample originates from a study of cytomegalovirus exposure and HLA in healthy donors. Findings of the study overall: Later analysis showed most CMV-associated TCR beta chains appearing HLA-restricted.

With 4 bases removed from V and 2 bases from J, the gap between germline ends came to 11 bases. Germline V gene data show CDR1 as GTSNPN and CDR2 as SVGIG (reference sequence). The CDR3 runs to 13 residues. A multiplex PCR was run with 60 Vbeta primers and 13 Jbeta primers. The assay was immunoSEQ multiplex PCR, and TCRdb's table has in-frame clones only and misses some. The repertoire holds roughly 170,000 clones, with 84% as singletons. The sequence derives from a girl aged 2 to 9 in good health and CMV-seropositive. The J gene is TRBJ1-1, the V gene TRBV30; a possible D gene is TRBD1 (5 bases). The sample was PBMCs. CDR3 protein: CAWNVQGNTEAFF. The CDR3 DNA follows: TGTGCCTGGAACGTGCAGGGCAACACTGAAGCTTTCTTT.